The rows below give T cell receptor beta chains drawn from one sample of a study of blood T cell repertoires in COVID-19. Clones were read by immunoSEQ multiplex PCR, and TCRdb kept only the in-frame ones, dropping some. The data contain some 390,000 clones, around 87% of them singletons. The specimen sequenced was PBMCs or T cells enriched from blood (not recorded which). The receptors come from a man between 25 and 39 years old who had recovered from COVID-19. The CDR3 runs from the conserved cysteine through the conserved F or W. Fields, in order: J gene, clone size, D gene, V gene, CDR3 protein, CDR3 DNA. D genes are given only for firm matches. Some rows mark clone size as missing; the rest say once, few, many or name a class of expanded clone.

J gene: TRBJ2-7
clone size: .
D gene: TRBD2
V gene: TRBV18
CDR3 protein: CASSPGGLTGSYEQYF
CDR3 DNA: TGTGCCAGCTCACCGGGGGGACTAACAGGCTCCTACGAGCAGTACTTC

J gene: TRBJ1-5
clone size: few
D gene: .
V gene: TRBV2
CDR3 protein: CASSQDYGQPQHF
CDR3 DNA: TGTGCCAGCAGCCAGGACTACGGGCAGCCCCAGCATTTT

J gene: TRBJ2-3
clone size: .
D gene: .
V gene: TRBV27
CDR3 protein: CASSLTLASQDTQYF
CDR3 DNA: TGTGCCAGCAGTTTAACCCTAGCGAGTCAAGATACGCAGTATTTT

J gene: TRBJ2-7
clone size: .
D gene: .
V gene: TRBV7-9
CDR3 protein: CASSFRGSYEQYF
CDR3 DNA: TGTGCCAGCAGCTTCAGGGGATCTTACGAGCAGTACTTC

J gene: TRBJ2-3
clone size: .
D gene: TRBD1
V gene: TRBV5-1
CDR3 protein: CASRRGQGVADTQYF
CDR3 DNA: TGCGCCAGCAGGCGCGGACAGGGGGTAGCAGATACGCAGTATTTT

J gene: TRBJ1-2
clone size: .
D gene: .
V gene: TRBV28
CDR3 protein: CATSSSFPDGYTF
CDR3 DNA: TGTGCCACCTCGTCATCTTTCCCGGATGGCTACACCTTC

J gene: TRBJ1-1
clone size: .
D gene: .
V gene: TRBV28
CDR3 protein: CASSPIQNLNTEAFF
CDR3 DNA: TGTGCCAGCAGTCCAATACAGAATTTGAACACTGAAGCTTTCTTT

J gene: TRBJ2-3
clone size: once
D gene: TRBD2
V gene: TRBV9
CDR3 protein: CASSVHSGATDTQYF
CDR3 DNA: TGTGCCAGCAGCGTTCATAGCGGGGCCACAGATACGCAGTATTTT

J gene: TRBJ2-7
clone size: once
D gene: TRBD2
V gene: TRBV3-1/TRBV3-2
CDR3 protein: CASTGGQPGTYEQYF
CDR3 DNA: TGTGCCAGCACGGGGGGTCAGCCGGGAACCTACGAGCAGTACTTC

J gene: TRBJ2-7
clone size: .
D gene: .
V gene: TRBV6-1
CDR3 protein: CASSEQGLSYEQYF
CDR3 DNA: TGTGCCAGCAGTGAACAGGGACTCTCCTACGAGCAGTACTTC

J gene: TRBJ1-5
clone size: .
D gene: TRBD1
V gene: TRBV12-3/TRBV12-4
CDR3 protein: CASRGQENQPQHF
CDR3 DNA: TGTGCCAGCAGGGGACAGGAAAATCAGCCCCAGCATTTT

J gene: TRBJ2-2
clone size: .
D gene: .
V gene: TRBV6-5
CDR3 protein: CASSGGNTGELFF
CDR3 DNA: TGTGCCAGCAGCGGGGGGAACACCGGGGAGCTGTTTTTT

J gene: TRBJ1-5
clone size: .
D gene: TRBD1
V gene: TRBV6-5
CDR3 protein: CASSWTGSNQPQHF
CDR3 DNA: TGTGCCAGCAGTTGGACAGGTAGCAATCAGCCCCAGCATTTT

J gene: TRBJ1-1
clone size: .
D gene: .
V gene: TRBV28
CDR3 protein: CASSLETDLNTEAFF
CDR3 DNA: TGTGCCAGCAGTTTGGAGACAGACTTGAACACTGAAGCTTTCTTT